The 16 T cell receptor beta chains in this list originate from one sample, sequenced in a study of blood T cell repertoires in COVID-19. Assay used: immunoSEQ multiplex PCR; TCRdb lists only in-frame clones, some missing. The sample consists of more than 200,000 clones, around 86% of them appearing once. The sample was peripheral blood. These receptors came from a man older than 75 with acute or convalescent COVID-19.

The chain has TRBV11-2 and TRBJ2-1; 7 positions match TRBD1. V was pared by 4 bases and J by 0 bases, with 6 bases of the junction left unmatched. CDR3 length: 16 amino acids. Germline-derived CDR1 and CDR2 are SGHAT and FQNNGV. The CDR3 sequence is CASSSITGDSYNEQFF. The CDR3 coding sequence is TGTGCCAGCAGCTCCATCACAGGGGACTCCTACAATGAGCAGTTCTTC.

The gene calls are TRBV18 and TRBJ1-2; 7 nucleotides line up with TRBD1. The trim removed 6 bases at V and 3 bases at J, leaving 10 bases unmatched. The CDR3 totals 15 residues. CDR1 and CDR2 (germline): KGHSH, LQKENI. The CDR3 here is CASSQRQGDYYGYTF. In DNA form, the CDR3 reads TGTGCCAGCTCCCAACGACAGGGAGATTACTATGGCTACACCTTC. The complete variable domain, with remaining parts taken from reference TRBV18 and TRBJ1-2, reads NAGVMQNPRHLVRRRGQEARLRCSPMKGHSHVYWYRQLPEEGLKFMVYLQKENIIDESGMPKERFSAEFPKEGPSILRIQQVVRGDSAAYFCASSQRQGDYYGYTFGSGTRLTVV.

The chain joins TRBV6-6 to TRBJ2-1, with 8 bases identical to TRBD1. The ends lost 3 bases at V and 6 bases at J; junction bases unmatched: 1. This CDR3 has 13 amino acids. The V gene's germline CDR1 is MNHNY and CDR2 SVGAGI (reference sequence). DNA for the CDR3: TGTGCCAGCAGTTATACAGGGGGCAATGAGCAGTTCTTC. Encoded protein: CASSYTGGNEQFF.

The chain combines TRBV3-1 (or the pseudogene TRBV3-2) with TRBJ2-1, with D unclear. The CDR3 runs to 12 residues. Germline CDR1 is LGHDT and CDR2 is YNNKEL (reference sequence). The V gene lost 4 bases and the J gene lost 5 bases, with 6 bases spanning the gap. The CDR3 protein is CASSRANNEQFF. Written as DNA, the CDR3 is TGTGCCAGCAGCCGGGCCAACAATGAGCAGTTCTTC.

The gene calls are TRBV6-5 and TRBJ1-5; D ambiguous. Trimming shortened V by 5 bases and J by 3 bases, and 11 bases separated the two germline ends. The germline V gene has CDR1 MNHEY and CDR2 SVGAGI. The CDR3 contains 14 residues. The CDR3: CASSPGGVNQPQHF. In DNA, the CDR3 is TGTGCCAGCAGTCCAGGCGGGGTCAATCAGCCCCAGCATTTT.

The chain links TRBV15 to TRBJ1-2; 9 nucleotides line up with TRBD1. With 1 base clipped from V and 5 bases from J, the junction kept 2 bases outside the gene matches. In germline, CDR1 is LNHNV, CDR2 YYDKDF (reference sequence). This CDR3 region has 14 residues. The CDR3 nucleotides read TGTGCCACCAGCAGAGGGGGACAGGGTTATGGCTACACCTTC. Protein sequence: CATSRGGQGYGYTF.

V gene TRBV9 combines with J gene TRBJ2-7, with 7 bases identical to TRBD2. Germline V lookup: CDR1 SGDLS, CDR2 YYNGEE. Germline trimming cut 0 bases from V and 7 bases from J; bases unmatched to any gene: 10. The CDR3 has 15 amino acids. CDR3 sequence (DNA): TGTGCCAGCAGCGTAGGAGGCGGGAGAGGTGAGGAGCAGTACTTC. Translating gives CASSVGGGRGEEQYF.

This clone was counted a single time. This chain uses TRBV6-2 or TRBV6-3 with TRBJ1-5; D is undetermined. The V end was cut by 2 bases, the J end by 4 bases, with 12 bases between. Germline V lookup: CDR1 MNHEY, CDR2 SVGEGT. The CDR3 is 15 amino acids. The CDR3 nucleotides are TGTGCCAGCAGTTACGGGCGGGGTTGGAATCAGCCCCAGCATTTT. This codes for CASSYGRGWNQPQHF.

The chain employs TRBV24-1 and TRBJ2-2; a weak D match, TRBD2 (5 bases). The CDR3 contains 16 residues. Germline-derived CDR1 and CDR2 are KGHDR and SFDVKD. Trimming cost V 5 bases and J 2 bases, with 14 bases left between them. Here the CDR3 DNA reads TGTGCCACCAGTGTGAGTGGGAGAGCTAACACCGGGGAGCTGTTTTTT. As protein: CATSVSGRANTGELFF.

This clone was seen only a few times. V gene TRBV10-3 combines with J gene TRBJ2-5; a possible D gene is TRBD2 (5 bases). Trimming shortened V by 4 bases and J by 4 bases, and 10 bases separated the two germline ends. The germline gives CDR1 ENHRY, CDR2 SYGVKD. CDR3 size: 13 residues. Here the CDR3 reads CAISALGRETQYF. The CDR3 bases are TGTGCCATCAGTGCACTAGGCCGAGAGACCCAGTACTTC.

This clone has just one count. The chain's CDR3 is CASSPYDRGNEKLFF. The CDR3 coding sequence is TGTGCCAGCAGTCCCTATGACAGGGGGAATGAAAAACTGTTTTTT. The chain employs TRBV28 and TRBJ1-4, with 9 bases lining up with TRBD1. Germline CDR1 reads MDHEN; CDR2 reads SYDVKM. The V and J ends lost 5 bases and 5 bases, in that order; junction bases with no gene match: 6. This CDR3 contains 15 residues.

There are a few counts of this clone. The chain recombines TRBV19 with TRBJ1-1; 9 nucleotides line up with TRBD1. Germline assignment: CDR1 LNHDA and CDR2 SQIVND (reference sequence). CDR3 length: 14 amino acids. Unmatched junction bases numbered 8, after V lost 6 bases and J lost 6 bases. As DNA, the CDR3 is TGTGCCAGTAGCAACCGGGACAGGGAGGCTGAAGCTTTCTTT. Amino acid sequence: CASSNRDREAEAFF.

The chain employs TRBV18 and TRBJ2-1, with TRBD2 matching over 7 bases. The CDR3 runs to 15 residues. Germline lookup yields CDR1 KGHSH and CDR2 LQKENI. The ends lost 2 bases at V and 6 bases at J; junction bases unmatched: 7. The CDR3 protein is CASSPTAGVANEQFF. In nucleotides, the CDR3 is TGTGCCAGCTCACCAACGGCGGGAGTGGCCAATGAGCAGTTCTTC.

The rearrangement links TRBV4-2 to TRBJ1-4; no firm D call. Trimming took 0 bases from V and 1 from J, leaving 12 bases between them. Germline CDR1 LGHNA, CDR2 YNFKEQ. The CDR3 loop spans 17 amino acids. The chain's CDR3 is CASSQDAGSGTNEKLFF. The CDR3 nucleotides read TGTGCCAGCAGCCAAGATGCCGGCTCGGGAACTAATGAAAAACTGTTTTTT.

The V call is TRBV12-5, the J call TRBJ2-3; 8 bases line up with TRBD1. The CDR3 is 16 amino acids. Losses at the gene ends were 6 bases for V and 2 bases for J; bases not matched to a gene: 10. CDR1 and CDR2 from the germline V gene are LGHNT and FRNRAP. CDR3 residues: CASGPGQGILTDTQYF. In nucleotides, the CDR3 is TGTGCTAGTGGGCCCGGACAGGGAATCCTCACAGATACGCAGTATTTT.

The J gene is TRBJ1-1, the V gene TRBV21-1; the table's D call, TRBD1, was not checked against the DNA. TRBV21-1 is a documented pseudogene. CDR3 length: 15 amino acids. CDR3 DNA: TGTGCCAGCAGACCCGGGGCCGACAGGGGCCCTGAAGCTTTCTTT. As protein: CASRPGADRGPEAFF.